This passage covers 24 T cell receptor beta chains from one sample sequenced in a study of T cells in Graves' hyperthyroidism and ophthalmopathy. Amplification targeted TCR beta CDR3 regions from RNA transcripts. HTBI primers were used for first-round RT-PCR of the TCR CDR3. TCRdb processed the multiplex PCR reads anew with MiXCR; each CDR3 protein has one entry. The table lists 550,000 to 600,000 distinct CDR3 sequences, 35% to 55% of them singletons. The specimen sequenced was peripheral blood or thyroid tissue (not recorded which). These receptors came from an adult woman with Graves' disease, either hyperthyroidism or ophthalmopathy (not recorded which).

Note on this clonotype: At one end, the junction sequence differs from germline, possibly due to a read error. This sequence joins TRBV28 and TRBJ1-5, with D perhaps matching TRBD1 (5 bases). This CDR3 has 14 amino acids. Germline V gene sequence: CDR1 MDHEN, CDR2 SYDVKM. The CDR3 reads CASGFDGGNQPRHF. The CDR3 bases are TGTGCCAGCGGGTTCGACGGGGGGAATCAGCCCCGGCATTTT.

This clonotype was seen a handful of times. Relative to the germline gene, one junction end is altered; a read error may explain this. Written as DNA, the CDR3 is TGTGCCAGCAGCTTAGGAGGGGCCGCCGGTGGGACTGAAGCCTTCTTT. It encodes CASSLGGAAGGTEAFF. The chain uses TRBV7-8 and TRBJ1-1; D perhaps matches TRBD1 (5 bases). CDR1 is SGHVS, CDR2 FQNEAQ, per germline. CDR3 length equals 16 residues.

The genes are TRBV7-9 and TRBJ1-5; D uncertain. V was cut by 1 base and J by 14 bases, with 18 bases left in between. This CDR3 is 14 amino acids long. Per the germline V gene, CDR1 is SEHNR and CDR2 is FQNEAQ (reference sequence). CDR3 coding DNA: TGTGCCAGCAGCTTAGTTAGCGGGAGGGCCTACGAGCATTTT. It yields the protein CASSLVSGRAYEHF. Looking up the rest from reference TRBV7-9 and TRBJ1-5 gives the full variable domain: DTGVSQNPRHKITKRGQNVTFRCDPISEHNRLYWYRQTLGQGPEFLTYFQNEAQLEKSRLLSDRFSAERPKGSFSTLEIQRTEQGDSAMYLCASSLVSGRAYEHFGDGTRLSIL.

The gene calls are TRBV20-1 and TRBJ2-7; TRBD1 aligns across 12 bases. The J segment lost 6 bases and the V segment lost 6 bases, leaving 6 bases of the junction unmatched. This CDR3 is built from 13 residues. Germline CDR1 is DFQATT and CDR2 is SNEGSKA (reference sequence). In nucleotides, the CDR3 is TGCAGTGCATACCCGGGACAGGGGGCCGAGCAGTACTTC. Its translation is CSAYPGQGAEQYF.

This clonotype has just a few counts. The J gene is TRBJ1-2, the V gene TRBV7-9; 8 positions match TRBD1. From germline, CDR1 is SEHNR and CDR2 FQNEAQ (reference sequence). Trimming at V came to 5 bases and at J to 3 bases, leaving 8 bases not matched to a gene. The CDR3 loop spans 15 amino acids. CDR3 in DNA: TGTGCCAGCAGCCTTAATGGACAGGGACACTATGGCTACACCTTC. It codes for CASSLNGQGHYGYTF.

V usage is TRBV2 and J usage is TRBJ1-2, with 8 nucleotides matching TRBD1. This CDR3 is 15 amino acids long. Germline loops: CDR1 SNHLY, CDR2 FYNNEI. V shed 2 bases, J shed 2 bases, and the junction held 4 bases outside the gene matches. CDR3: CASSEPQGANYGYTF. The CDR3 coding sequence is TGTGCCAGCAGTGAACCCCAGGGGGCCAACTATGGCTACACCTTC.

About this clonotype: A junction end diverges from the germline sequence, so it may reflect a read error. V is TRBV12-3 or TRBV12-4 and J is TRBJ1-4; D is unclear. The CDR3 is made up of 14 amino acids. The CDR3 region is CASRPQIRREKLLF. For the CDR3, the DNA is TGTGCCAGCAGACCACAGATCAGACGTGAAAAACTGCTTTTT.

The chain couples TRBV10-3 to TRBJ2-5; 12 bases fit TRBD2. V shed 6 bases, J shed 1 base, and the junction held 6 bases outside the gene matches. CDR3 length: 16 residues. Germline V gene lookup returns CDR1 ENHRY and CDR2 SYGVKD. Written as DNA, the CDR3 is TGTGCCATCAGAGAGACTAGCGGGGGAGGCCAAGAGACCCAGTACTTC. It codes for CAIRETSGGGQETQYF.

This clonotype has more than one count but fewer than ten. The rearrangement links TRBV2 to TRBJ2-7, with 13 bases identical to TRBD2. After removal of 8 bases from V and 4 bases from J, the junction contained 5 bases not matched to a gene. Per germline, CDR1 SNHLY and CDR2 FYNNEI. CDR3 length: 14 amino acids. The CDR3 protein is CASLGLAGPYEQYF. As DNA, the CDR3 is TGTGCCAGCCTGGGACTAGCGGGGCCGTACGAGCAGTACTTC.

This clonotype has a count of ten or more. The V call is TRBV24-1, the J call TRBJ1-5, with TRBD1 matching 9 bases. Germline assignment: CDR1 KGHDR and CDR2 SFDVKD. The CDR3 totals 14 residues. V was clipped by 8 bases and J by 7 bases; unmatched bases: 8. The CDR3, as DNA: TGTGCCACCATGGGCACAGGGGGCGGGCAGCCCCAGCATTTT. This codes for CATMGTGGGQPQHF.

This CDR3 reads CAISVDRINQPQHF. CDR3 in DNA: TGTGCCATCAGTGTGGACAGGATCAATCAGCCCCAGCATTTT. The rearrangement joins TRBV10-3 to TRBJ1-5; the match to TRBD1 covers 7 bases. The germline V gene encodes CDR1 ENHRY and CDR2 SYGVKD. The CDR3 spans 14 residues. V trimming: 4 bases; J trimming: 3 bases; junction bases outside the gene matches: 3.

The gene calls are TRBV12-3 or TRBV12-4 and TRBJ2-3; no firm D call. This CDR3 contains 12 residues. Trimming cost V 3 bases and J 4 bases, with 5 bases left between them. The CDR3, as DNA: TGTGCCAGCAGTTTGTACCCAGATACGCAGTATTTT. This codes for CASSLYPDTQYF.

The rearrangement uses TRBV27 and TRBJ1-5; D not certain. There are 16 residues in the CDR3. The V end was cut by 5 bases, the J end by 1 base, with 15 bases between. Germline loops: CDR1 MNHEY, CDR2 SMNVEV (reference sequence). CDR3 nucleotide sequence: TGTGCCAGCAGTCCTTTTAGTGTGGCCAGCAATCAGCCCCAGCATTTT. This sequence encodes CASSPFSVASNQPQHF.

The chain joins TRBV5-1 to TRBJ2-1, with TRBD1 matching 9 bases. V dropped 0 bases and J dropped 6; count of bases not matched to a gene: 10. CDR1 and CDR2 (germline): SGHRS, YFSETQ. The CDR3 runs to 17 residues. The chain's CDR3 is CASSLAPTGQGSNEQFF. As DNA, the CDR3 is TGCGCCAGCAGCTTGGCGCCAACGGGACAGGGAAGCAATGAGCAGTTCTTC.

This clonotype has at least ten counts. The CDR3, as DNA: TGCAGCGTTGGTCAGGGGCGAGAGCAGTACTTC. Its protein product is CSVGQGREQYF. The V gene is TRBV29-1, the J gene TRBJ2-7; D might be TRBD1 (6 bases). V gave up 4 bases and J gave up 7 bases, with 11 bases separating them. The CDR3 loop spans 11 amino acids. Germline V lookup: CDR1 SQVTM, CDR2 ANQGSEA.

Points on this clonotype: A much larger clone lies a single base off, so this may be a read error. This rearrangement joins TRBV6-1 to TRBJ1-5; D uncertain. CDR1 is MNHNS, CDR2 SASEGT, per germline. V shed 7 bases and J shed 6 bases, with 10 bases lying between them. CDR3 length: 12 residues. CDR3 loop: CASNLGGQPQHF. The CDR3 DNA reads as TGTGCCAGCAACTTGGGAGGTCAGCCCCAGCATTTT.

CDR3 bases: TGTGCCAGCAGTGCCAGGGGCGACAGTGTGGAGACCCAGTACTTC. Protein product: CASSARGDSVETQYF. The rearrangement links TRBV6-1 to TRBJ2-5; a possible D gene is TRBD1 (6 bases). The CDR3 covers 15 residues. V was clipped by 4 bases and J by 5 bases, with 17 bases between them. The V gene's germline CDR1 is MNHNS and CDR2 SASEGT.

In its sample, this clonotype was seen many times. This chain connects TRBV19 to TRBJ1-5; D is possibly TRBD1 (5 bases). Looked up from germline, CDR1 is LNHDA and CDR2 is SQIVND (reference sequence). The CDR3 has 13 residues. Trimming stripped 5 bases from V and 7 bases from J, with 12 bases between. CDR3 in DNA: TGTGCCAGTAGTCTGGGACCGGGGCAGCCCCAGCATTTT. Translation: CASSLGPGQPQHF.

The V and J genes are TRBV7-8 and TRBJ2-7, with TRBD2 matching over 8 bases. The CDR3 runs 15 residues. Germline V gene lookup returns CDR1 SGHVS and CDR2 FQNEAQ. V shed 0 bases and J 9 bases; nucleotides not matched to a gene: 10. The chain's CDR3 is CASSLALAGPRVQYF. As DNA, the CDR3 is TGTGCCAGCAGCTTAGCGTTAGCGGGACCCAGAGTGCAGTACTTC.

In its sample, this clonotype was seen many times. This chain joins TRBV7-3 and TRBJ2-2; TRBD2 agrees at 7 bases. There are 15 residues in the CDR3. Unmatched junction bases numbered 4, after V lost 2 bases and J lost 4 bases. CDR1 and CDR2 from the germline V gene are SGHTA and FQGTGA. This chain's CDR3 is CASSLYAGATGELFF. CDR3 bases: TGTGCCAGCAGCTTATATGCGGGAGCCACCGGGGAGCTGTTTTTT.

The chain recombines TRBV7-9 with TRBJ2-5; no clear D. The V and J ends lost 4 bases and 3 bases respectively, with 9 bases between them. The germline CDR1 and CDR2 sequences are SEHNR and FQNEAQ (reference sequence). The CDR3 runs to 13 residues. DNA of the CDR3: TGTGCCAGCAGCTGGTCAAGGGAAGAGACCCAGTACTTC. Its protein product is CASSWSREETQYF.

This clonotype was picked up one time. As DNA, the CDR3 is TGTGCCATCAGTGAAGGGACAGGGTTCCGAGGGGGCACTGAAGCTTTCTTT. Protein sequence: CAISEGTGFRGGTEAFF. The V call is TRBV10-3, the J call TRBJ1-1, with 9 bases lining up with TRBD1. V trimming: 3 bases; J trimming: 4 bases; junction bases outside the gene matches: 12. Germline-derived CDR1 and CDR2 are ENHRY and SYGVKD. This CDR3 is built from 17 residues.

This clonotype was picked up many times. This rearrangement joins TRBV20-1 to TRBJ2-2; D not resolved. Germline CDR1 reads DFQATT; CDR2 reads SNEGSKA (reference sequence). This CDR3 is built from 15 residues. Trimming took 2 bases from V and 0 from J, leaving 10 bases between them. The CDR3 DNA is TGCAGTGCTAGACGACCTTTGACGAACACCGGGGAGCTGTTTTTT. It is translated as CSARRPLTNTGELFF.

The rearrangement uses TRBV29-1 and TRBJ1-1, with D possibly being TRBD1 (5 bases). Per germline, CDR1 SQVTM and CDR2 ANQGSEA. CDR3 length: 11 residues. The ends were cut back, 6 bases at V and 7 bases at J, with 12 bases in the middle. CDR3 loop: CSVGQAGEAFF. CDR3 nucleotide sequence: TGCAGCGTAGGACAAGCCGGTGAAGCTTTCTTT.